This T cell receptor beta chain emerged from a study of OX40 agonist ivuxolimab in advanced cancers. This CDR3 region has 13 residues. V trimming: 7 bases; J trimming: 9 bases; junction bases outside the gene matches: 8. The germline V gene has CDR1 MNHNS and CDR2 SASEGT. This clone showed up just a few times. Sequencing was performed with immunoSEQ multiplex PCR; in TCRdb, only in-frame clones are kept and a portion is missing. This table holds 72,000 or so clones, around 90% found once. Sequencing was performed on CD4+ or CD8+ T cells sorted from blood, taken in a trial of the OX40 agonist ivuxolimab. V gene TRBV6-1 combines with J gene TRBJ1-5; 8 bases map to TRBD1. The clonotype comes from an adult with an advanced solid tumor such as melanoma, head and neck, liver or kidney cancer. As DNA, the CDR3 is TGTGCCAGCACCGAGGACAGGGTAAGGCCCCAGCATTTT. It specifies CASTEDRVRPQHF.